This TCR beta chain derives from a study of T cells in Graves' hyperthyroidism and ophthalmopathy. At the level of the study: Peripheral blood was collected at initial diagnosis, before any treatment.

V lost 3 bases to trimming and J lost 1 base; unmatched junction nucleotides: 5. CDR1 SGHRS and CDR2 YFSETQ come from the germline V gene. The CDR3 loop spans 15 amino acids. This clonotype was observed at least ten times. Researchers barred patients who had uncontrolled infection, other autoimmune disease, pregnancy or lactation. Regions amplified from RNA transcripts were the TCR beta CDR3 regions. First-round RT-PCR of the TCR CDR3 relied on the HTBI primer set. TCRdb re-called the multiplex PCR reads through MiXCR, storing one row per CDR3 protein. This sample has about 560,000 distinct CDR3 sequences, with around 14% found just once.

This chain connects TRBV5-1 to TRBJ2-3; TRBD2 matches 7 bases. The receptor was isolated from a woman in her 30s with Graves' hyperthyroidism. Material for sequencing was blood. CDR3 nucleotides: TGCGCCAGCAGCTCTGCGGGAGCCGGCACAGATACGCAGTATTTT. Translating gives CASSSAGAGTDTQYF.